Listed below are T cell receptor beta chains from one sample, sequenced in a study of blood T cell repertoires in COVID-19. The method was immunoSEQ multiplex PCR; TCRdb's version includes in-frame clones alone and lacks a portion of them. The profile shows around 470,000 clones, 90% of them singletons. What was sequenced was PBMCs or T cells enriched from blood (not recorded which). The receptors were gathered from a man aged 18-30 years who had recovered from COVID-19. Each CDR3 is given with its conserved first and last residue. Each record gives: J gene, V gene, D gene, clone size, CDR3 DNA, CDR3 protein. D genes are given only for firm matches. Size is omitted from some rows. Given values are once, few, many or a class for expanded clones.

TRBJ1-2,TRBV6-5,TRBD1,.,TGTGCCAGCAGTTCCGGAGGGGGCCGGGGCTACACCTTC,CASSSGGGRGYTF
TRBJ2-1,TRBV7-3,TRBD2,.,TGTGCCAGCAGCGGAAGCGGGAGCTCCTACAATGAGCAGTTCTTC,CASSGSGSSYNEQFF
TRBJ1-1,TRBV7-3,.,once,TGTGCCAGCAGCTTAAGTGGAGGGGCGGCTTTCTTT,CASSLSGGAAFF
TRBJ2-1,TRBV5-1,TRBD1,.,TGCGCCAGCAGCTTGTTGGGACAGGACTACAATGAGCAGTTCTTC,CASSLLGQDYNEQFF
TRBJ2-7,TRBV5-1,TRBD1,.,TGCGCCAGCAGCTTGACCCCTGGACAGGGTCAGTACGAGCAGTACTTC,CASSLTPGQGQYEQYF
TRBJ1-3,TRBV12-3/TRBV12-4,.,.,TGTGCCAGCAGTTTGATCGGGATAAGCACCATATATTTT,CASSLIGISTIYF
TRBJ1-1,TRBV14,.,.,TGTGCCAGCAGCCAAGATTCGCGGGTTGGGACTGAAGCTTTCTTT,CASSQDSRVGTEAFF
TRBJ2-2,TRBV6-1,.,.,TGTGCCAGCAGTGACCGCAGGGGCACCGGGGAGCTGTTTTTT,CASSDRRGTGELFF
TRBJ2-2,TRBV7-8,TRBD1,.,TGTGCCAGCAGCTTATTGGCCCAGGGGGACACAAACACCGGGGAGCTGTTTTTT,CASSLLAQGDTNTGELFF
TRBJ1-5,TRBV2,.,.,TGTGCCAGCGGACGGACAAGCTCTCAGCAGCCCCAGCATTTT,CASGRTSSQQPQHF
TRBJ2-1,TRBV9,.,once,TGTGCCAGCAGCGTAGATCTGGCGGGCTACAATGAGCAGTTCTTC,CASSVDLAGYNEQFF
TRBJ1-2,TRBV14,.,.,TGTGCCAGCAGCGCGTTGACAGGAAGGCATGGCTACACCTTC,CASSALTGRHGYTF
TRBJ1-4,TRBV13,.,.,TGTGCCAGCAGCGTAAACAAAGCGTCTGCCCTGTTTTTT,CASSVNKASALFF
TRBJ1-5,TRBV19,.,.,TGTGCCAGTAAACAGGACAGCATCAATCAGCCCCAGCATTTT,CASKQDSINQPQHF
TRBJ1-2,TRBV27,TRBD1,.,TGTGCCAGCAGTTTAAACAGGGGGTGGCTTGACGGCTACACCTTC,CASSLNRGWLDGYTF
TRBJ2-1,TRBV4-2,TRBD2,.,TGTGCCAGCAGCCAAGGCCGACTAGCGGGAGGGAGGAATGAGCAGTTCTTC,CASSQGRLAGGRNEQFF
TRBJ2-4,TRBV30,.,.,TGTGCCTGGAGTGTACGGGGCGGGACCGTAGCCAAAAACATTCAGTACTTC,CAWSVRGGTVAKNIQYF
TRBJ2-3,TRBV29-1,TRBD1,.,TGCAGCGCCTTCCCTGACAGGGGGCCCACAGATACGCAGTATTTT,CSAFPDRGPTDTQYF
TRBJ2-7,TRBV19,.,.,TGTGCCAGTAATTCCCCAGGTATCTACGAGCAGTACTTC,CASNSPGIYEQYF
TRBJ1-2,TRBV18,.,.,TGTGCCAGCTCACCACCGGAAGGGGTCGGCTACACCTTC,CASSPPEGVGYTF
TRBJ1-5,TRBV30,.,few,TGTGCCTGGAGTGCCGGTGGGGACACCCATTTT,CAWSAGGDTHF
TRBJ1-2,TRBV6-5,.,.,TGTGCCAGCAGTACGGAGGTGGGGTCTCGGTATGGCTACACCTTC,CASSTEVGSRYGYTF